This TCR beta chain was documented in a study of T cells in localized non-small cell lung cancer. Germline V gene lookup returns CDR1 LNHDA and CDR2 SQIVND (reference sequence). This CDR3 contains 16 residues. The ends were cut back, 4 bases at V and 0 bases at J, with 15 bases in the middle. Sequenced by immunoSEQ multiplex PCR; TCRdb stores in-frame clones only, minus some. Of 70,000 to 100,000 clones listed, roughly 90% are singletons. This specimen consisted of PBMCs, obtained before any cancer treatment. This chain links TRBV19 with TRBJ1-1; D remains ambiguous. The TCR sequence derives from a woman aged 40 to 75 with stage II squamous cell lung carcinoma. The CDR3 sequence is CASSTGGLRMNTEAFF. The DNA for the CDR3 is TGTGCCAGTAGTACCGGCGGACTTCGGATGAACACTGAAGCTTTCTTT.